This is a list of T cell receptor beta chains from one sample in a study of radiation and T cells in renal cell carcinoma. Assay: immunoSEQ multiplex PCR; the TCRdb copy retains only in-frame clones and omits some. Of 10,000 to 15,000 clones in the sample, around two thirds were seen once. Sequenced material: tumor tissue, taken from a patient whose treatment was nephrectomy without radiotherapy. The receptor source for this set is an elderly woman with renal cell carcinoma. CDR3s include the opening cysteine and the closing phenylalanine or tryptophan. The D gene is left open where the match is weak. Clone size appears in some rows only: once, few, many, or a class for an expanded clone.

v_gene	j_gene	abundance	d_gene	CDR3aa	CDR3nt
TRBV2	TRBJ2-1	.	TRBD1	CARTAGGGRYNEQFF	TGTGCCAGGACTGCAGGGGGCGGACGATACAATGAGCAGTTCTTC
TRBV7-8	TRBJ2-7	.	.	CASSLRVGGRLSYEQYF	TGTGCCAGCAGCTTAAGGGTGGGTGGGCGGTTATCCTACGAGCAGTACTTC
TRBV19	TRBJ2-7	.	TRBD1	CASSTWTGSTYEQYF	TGTGCCAGTAGTACCTGGACAGGGTCGACCTACGAGCAGTACTTC
TRBV7-8	TRBJ1-1	.	.	CASSLGSMAGTEAFF	TGTGCCAGCAGCTTAGGATCAATGGCCGGCACTGAAGCTTTCTTT
TRBV19	TRBJ2-5	few	.	CASSTDGGRRETQYF	TGTGCCAGTAGTACCGACGGGGGGCGACGGGAGACCCAGTACTTC
TRBV7-8	TRBJ1-2	once	.	CASSRSLAGEDYGYTF	TGTGCCAGCAGTAGAAGTCTGGCAGGGGAGGACTATGGCTACACCTTC
TRBV5-1	TRBJ2-1	.	.	CASSLAARAVISEQFF	TGCGCCAGCAGCTTGGCAGCCAGGGCTGTAATCAGTGAGCAGTTCTTC
TRBV11-1	TRBJ1-1	.	.	CASRRQVNTEAFF	TGTGCCAGCCGAAGGCAGGTTAACACTGAAGCTTTCTTT
TRBV25-1	TRBJ1-4	few	.	CASTGTYNEKLFF	TGTGCCAGCACCGGGACATATAATGAAAAACTGTTTTTT
TRBV7-9	TRBJ1-4	.	.	CASSPEWGTEKLFF	TGTGCCAGCAGCCCGGAGTGGGGGACCGAAAAACTGTTTTTT
TRBV5-4	TRBJ2-5	few	.	CASSFGQLQETQYF	TGTGCCAGCAGCTTTGGCCAGCTCCAAGAGACCCAGTACTTC
TRBV10-3	TRBJ1-3	.	.	CAISEGVGASGNTIYF	TGTGCCATCAGTGAGGGGGTAGGGGCCTCTGGAAACACCATATATTTT
TRBV11-2	TRBJ2-5	.	TRBD2	CASRGVAGTQYF	TGTGCCAGCAGAGGGGTAGCGGGGACCCAGTACTTC
TRBV28	TRBJ1-5	.	TRBD1	CASSTLGGQGGLSNQPQHF	TGTGCCAGCAGCACCTTGGGCGGACAGGGCGGGCTAAGCAATCAGCCCCAGCATTTT
TRBV7-9	TRBJ2-5	.	.	CASSRGRRQETQYF	TGTGCCAGCAGTCGAGGGCGACGACAAGAGACCCAGTACTTC
TRBV2	TRBJ1-1	.	.	CASSERQVNTEAFF	TGTGCCAGCAGTGAAAGACAGGTGAACACTGAAGCTTTCTTT
TRBV9	TRBJ1-4	few	.	CASSAQGATNEKLFF	TGTGCCAGCAGCGCGCAGGGTGCAACTAATGAAAAACTGTTTTTT
TRBV28	TRBJ1-2	few	TRBD1	CASFRGRYGYTF	TGTGCCAGCTTCAGGGGGAGGTATGGCTACACCTTC
TRBV9	TRBJ2-3	.	TRBD1	CASSPLGQGANTQYF	TGTGCCAGCAGCCCTCTGGGACAGGGGGCAAATACGCAGTATTTT
TRBV5-1	TRBJ2-2	.	TRBD2	CASSGGLAGGILNTGELFF	TGCGCCAGCAGCGGAGGACTAGCGGGGGGCATTTTGAACACCGGGGAGCTGTTTTTT
TRBV9	TRBJ2-1	once	.	CASKGGPNEQFF	TGTGCCAGCAAGGGGGGCCCCAATGAGCAGTTCTTC
TRBV10-2	TRBJ2-1	few	.	CASSEGNEQFF	TGCGCCAGCAGTGAGGGCAATGAGCAGTTCTTC
TRBV9	TRBJ2-2	few	.	CASSVEPGQNTGELFF	TGTGCCAGCAGCGTGGAGCCGGGACAGAACACCGGGGAGCTGTTTTTT
TRBV7-2	TRBJ2-3	.	.	CASSLISTDTQYF	TGTGCCAGCAGCTTGATAAGCACAGATACGCAGTATTTT
TRBV18	TRBJ1-2	.	.	CASSPVPSGNYGYTF	TGTGCCAGCTCACCAGTTCCGTCGGGGAACTATGGCTACACCTTC
TRBV7-2	TRBJ1-1	.	TRBD1	CASSLDRGNTEAFF	TGTGCCAGCAGCTTAGACAGGGGGAACACTGAAGCTTTCTTT
TRBV4-1	TRBJ1-5	.	.	CASSQEWRDNQPQHF	TGCGCCAGCAGCCAAGAATGGCGGGACAATCAGCCCCAGCATTTT
TRBV9	TRBJ1-4	.	.	CASSVGTGATNEKLFF	TGTGCCAGCAGCGTAGGTACGGGGGCAACTAATGAAAAACTGTTTTTT
TRBV6-5	TRBJ2-2	.	.	CAAGYANTGELFF	TGTGCCGCGGGATACGCGAACACCGGGGAGCTGTTTTTT
TRBV10-2	TRBJ1-5	.	.	CASRERKGFGNQPQHF	TGCGCCAGCCGGGAAAGGAAGGGGTTTGGCAATCAGCCCCAGCATTTT
TRBV2	TRBJ1-5	few	TRBD1	CASQGTGGDRPQHF	TGTGCCAGCCAAGGGACAGGGGGCGATCGGCCCCAGCATTTT
TRBV7-9	TRBJ1-6	few	.	CASSGPDSTNSPLHF	TGTGCCAGCAGCGGCCCCGACAGTACTAATTCACCCCTCCACTTT
TRBV4-1	TRBJ1-6	.	.	CASSQDPAGSSYNSPLHF	TGCGCCAGCAGCCAAGATCCTGCGGGAAGCTCCTATAATTCACCCCTCCACTTT
TRBV27	TRBJ2-5	few	TRBD2	CASSFAGLAGGETQYF	TGTGCCAGCAGTTTCGCCGGACTAGCGGGGGGGGAGACCCAGTACTTC
TRBV9	TRBJ1-1	few	.	CASSVRDWGTEAFF	TGTGCCAGCAGCGTTAGGGATTGGGGTACTGAAGCTTTCTTT
TRBV2	TRBJ1-1	large	.	CASSGGGGGTEAFF	TGTGCCAGCAGTGGCGGGGGAGGGGGCACTGAAGCTTTCTTT
TRBV7-9	TRBJ1-6	.	.	CASSLEAGWNSPLHF	TGTGCCAGCAGCTTAGAAGCGGGGTGGAATTCACCCCTCCACTTT
TRBV13	TRBJ2-1	.	TRBD2	CASSVLAGGTYNEQFF	TGTGCCAGCAGCGTACTAGCGGGGGGGACTTACAATGAGCAGTTCTTC
TRBV6-5	TRBJ1-1	medium-sized	.	CASSYSWSETNTEAFF	TGTGCCAGCAGTTACTCGTGGTCAGAAACGAACACTGAAGCTTTCTTT
TRBV11-1	TRBJ2-3	.	TRBD2	CASSVGLAADTQYF	TGTGCCAGCAGCGTAGGACTAGCGGCAGATACGCAGTATTTT